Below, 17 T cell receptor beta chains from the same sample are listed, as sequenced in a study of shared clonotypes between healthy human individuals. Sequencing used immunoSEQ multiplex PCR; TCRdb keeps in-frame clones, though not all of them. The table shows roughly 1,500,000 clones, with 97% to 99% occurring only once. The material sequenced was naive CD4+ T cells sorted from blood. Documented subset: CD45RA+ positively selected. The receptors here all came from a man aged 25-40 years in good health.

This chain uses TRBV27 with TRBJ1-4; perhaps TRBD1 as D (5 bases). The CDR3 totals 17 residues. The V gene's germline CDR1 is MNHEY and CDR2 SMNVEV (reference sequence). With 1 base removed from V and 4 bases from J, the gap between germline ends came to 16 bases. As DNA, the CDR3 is TGTGCCAGCAGTTTATTAGTTTCGGGGCAGCATAATGAAAAACTGTTTTTT. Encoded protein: CASSLLVSGQHNEKLFF.

This CDR3 is CASSLVSERSNTGELFF. CDR3 nucleotides: TGCGCCAGCAGCTTGGTTTCGGAGCGGTCGAACACCGGGGAGCTGTTTTTT. This chain uses TRBV5-1 with TRBJ2-2; perhaps TRBD2 as D (5 bases). Deletions cut 0 bases from V and 0 bases from J, with 12 bases between. Germline lookup yields CDR1 SGHRS and CDR2 YFSETQ. The CDR3 is made up of 17 amino acids.

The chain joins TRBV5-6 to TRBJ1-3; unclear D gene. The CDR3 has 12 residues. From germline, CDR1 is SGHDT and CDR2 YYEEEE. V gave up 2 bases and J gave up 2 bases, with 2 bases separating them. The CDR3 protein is CASSFTGNTIYF. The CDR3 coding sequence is TGTGCCAGCAGCTTTACTGGAAACACCATATATTTT.

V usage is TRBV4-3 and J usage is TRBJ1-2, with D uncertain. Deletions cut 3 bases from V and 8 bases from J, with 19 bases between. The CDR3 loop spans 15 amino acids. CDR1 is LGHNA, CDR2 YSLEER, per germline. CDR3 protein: CASSQDRGPTAGYTF. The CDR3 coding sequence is TGCGCCAGCAGCCAGGACCGCGGTCCGACGGCGGGCTACACCTTC.

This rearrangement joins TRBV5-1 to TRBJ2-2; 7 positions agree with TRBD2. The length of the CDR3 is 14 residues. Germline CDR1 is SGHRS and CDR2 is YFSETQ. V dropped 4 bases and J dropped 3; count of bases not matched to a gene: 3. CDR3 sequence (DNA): TGCGCCAGCAGCGCGGGAGCTTACACCGGGGAGCTGTTTTTT. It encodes CASSAGAYTGELFF.

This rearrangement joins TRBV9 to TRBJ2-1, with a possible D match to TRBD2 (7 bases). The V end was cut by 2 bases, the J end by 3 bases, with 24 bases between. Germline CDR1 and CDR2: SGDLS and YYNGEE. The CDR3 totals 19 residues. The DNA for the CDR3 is TGTGCCAGCAGCGTGAGCGGGGCCCGAGCGGGACATAGCTACAATGAGCAGTTCTTC. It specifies CASSVSGARAGHSYNEQFF. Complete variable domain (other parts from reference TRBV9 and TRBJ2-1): DSGVTQTPKHLITATGQRVTLRCSPRSGDLSVYWYQQSLDQGLQFLIQYYNGEERAKGNILERFSAQQFPDLHSELNLSSLELGDSALYFCASSVSGARAGHSYNEQFFGPGTRLTVL.

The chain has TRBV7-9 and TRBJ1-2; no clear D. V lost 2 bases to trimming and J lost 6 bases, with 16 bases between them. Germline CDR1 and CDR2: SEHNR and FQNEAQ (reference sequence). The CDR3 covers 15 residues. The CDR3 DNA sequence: TGTGCCAGCAGCTTAACCCAGTCAAGGCAGCATGGCTACACCTTC. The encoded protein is CASSLTQSRQHGYTF.

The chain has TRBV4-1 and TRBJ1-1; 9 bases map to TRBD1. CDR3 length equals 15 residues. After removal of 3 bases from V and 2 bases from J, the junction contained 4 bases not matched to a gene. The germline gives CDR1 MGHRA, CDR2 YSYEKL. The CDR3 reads CASSHPGQGNTEAFF. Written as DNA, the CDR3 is TGCGCCAGCAGCCACCCGGGACAGGGAAACACTGAAGCTTTCTTT.

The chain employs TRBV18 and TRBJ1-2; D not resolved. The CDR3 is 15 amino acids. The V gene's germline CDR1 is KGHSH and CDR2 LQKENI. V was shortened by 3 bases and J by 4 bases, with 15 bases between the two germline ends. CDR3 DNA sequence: TGTGCCAGCTCACCCCTGGAGGATCCGACCTATGGCTACACCTTC. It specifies CASSPLEDPTYGYTF.

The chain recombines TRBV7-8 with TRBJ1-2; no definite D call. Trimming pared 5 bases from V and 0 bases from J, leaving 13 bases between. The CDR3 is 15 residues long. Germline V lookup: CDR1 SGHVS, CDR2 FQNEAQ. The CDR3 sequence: CASSHTKVSNYGYTF. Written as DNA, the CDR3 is TGTGCCAGCAGCCACACCAAGGTGTCTAACTATGGCTACACCTTC.

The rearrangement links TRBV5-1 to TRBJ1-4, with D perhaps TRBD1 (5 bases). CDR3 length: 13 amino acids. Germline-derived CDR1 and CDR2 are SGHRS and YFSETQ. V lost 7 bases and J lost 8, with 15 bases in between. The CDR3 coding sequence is TGCGCCAGCCAGCCGCCGGGGGACGAAAAACTGTTTTTT. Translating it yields CASQPPGDEKLFF.

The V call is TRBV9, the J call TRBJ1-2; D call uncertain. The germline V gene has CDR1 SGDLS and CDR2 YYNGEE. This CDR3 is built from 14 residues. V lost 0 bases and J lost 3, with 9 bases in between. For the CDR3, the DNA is TGTGCCAGCAGCGTAGATACGGGGTACTATGGCTACACCTTC. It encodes CASSVDTGYYGYTF.

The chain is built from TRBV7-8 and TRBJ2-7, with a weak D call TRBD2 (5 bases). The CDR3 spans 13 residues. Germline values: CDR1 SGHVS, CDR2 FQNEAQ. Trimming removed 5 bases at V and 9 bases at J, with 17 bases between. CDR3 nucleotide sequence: TGTGCCAGCAGCCAGTCGGTCCAGAGCGGGCAGTACTTC. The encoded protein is CASSQSVQSGQYF.

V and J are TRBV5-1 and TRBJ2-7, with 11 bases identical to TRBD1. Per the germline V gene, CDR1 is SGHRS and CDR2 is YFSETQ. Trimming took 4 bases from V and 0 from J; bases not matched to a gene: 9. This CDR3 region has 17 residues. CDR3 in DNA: TGCGCCAGCAGCACAGGACAGGGGGCAACATACTCCTACGAGCAGTACTTC. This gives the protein CASSTGQGATYSYEQYF.

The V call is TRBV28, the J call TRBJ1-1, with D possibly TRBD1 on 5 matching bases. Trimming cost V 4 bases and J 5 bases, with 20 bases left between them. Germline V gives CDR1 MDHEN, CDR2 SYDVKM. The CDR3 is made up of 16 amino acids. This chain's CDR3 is CASSSSRRGTLTEAFF. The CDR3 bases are TGTGCCAGCAGTTCTTCAAGACGAGGGACGTTAACTGAAGCTTTCTTT.

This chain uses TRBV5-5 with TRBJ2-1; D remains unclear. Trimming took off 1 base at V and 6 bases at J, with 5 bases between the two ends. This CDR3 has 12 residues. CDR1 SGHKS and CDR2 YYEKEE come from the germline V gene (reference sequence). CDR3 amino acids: CASSLSINEQFF. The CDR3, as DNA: TGTGCCAGCAGCTTGAGTATCAATGAGCAGTTCTTC.

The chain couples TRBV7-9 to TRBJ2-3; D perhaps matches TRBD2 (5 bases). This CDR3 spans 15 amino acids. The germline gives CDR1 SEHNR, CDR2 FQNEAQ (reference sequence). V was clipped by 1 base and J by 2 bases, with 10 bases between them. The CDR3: CASSLGGQPTDTQYF. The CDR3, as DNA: TGTGCCAGCAGCTTAGGCGGGCAACCCACAGATACGCAGTATTTT.